This T cell receptor beta chain appears in the sequencing data of a study of T cell clonality in common variable immunodeficiency. This clone occurred many times. Antigen unknown. The observed sequence ends 3 residues before the CDR3 terminus, with the missing tail filled in from the germline J gene. Overall study results and limits: CVID subjects shared fewer TCRbeta clones than healthy controls did. Reportedly, TCR beta sequences from common variable immunodeficiency showed fewer deletions and N-nucleotide insertions.

Sequenced by immunoSEQ multiplex PCR; TCRdb stores in-frame clones only, minus some. The repertoire yields 25,000 to 35,000 clones, none seen only once; the top ten contain roughly 4%. Germline lookup yields CDR1 SNHLY and CDR2 FYNNEI. Trimming removed 6 bases from V and 0 bases from J, with 9 bases in between. This CDR3 has 14 amino acids. What was sequenced was peripheral blood mononuclear cells. The chain joins TRBV2 to TRBJ2-4; D is possibly TRBD2 (5 bases). This sequence was found in a person aged 18 to 75 in good health. The sequenced CDR3 bases are TGTGCCAGCAGGGACTGGGGAGCCAAAAACATT. It yields the protein CASRDWGAKNI. The whole CDR3 is CASRDWGAKNIQYF.